This T cell receptor (beta chain) stems from a study of T-cell reconstitution after alpha-beta-depleted transplantation in children. Regarding the study as a whole: Some patients showed high day-60 TCRbeta diversity, which derived from surviving recipient T cells and thymic progenitors. Two months or so post-transplant, alpha-beta T cells reportedly derived from several hundred expanded graft clones.

Library preparation (for TCRbeta) was performed with unique molecular identifiers. Each CDR3 protein gets one entry after TCRdb re-called the PCR reads with MiXCR. This table has about 130,000 distinct CDR3 sequences, about 9.9% appearing once. The CDR3 covers 13 residues. V lost 11 bases to trimming and J lost 5 bases, with 18 bases between them. Germline lookup yields CDR1 LNHDA and CDR2 SQIVND (reference sequence). This clonotype occurred a few times. Its target is not known. The sequences come from PBMCs, mostly from graft donor cells, collected 180 days after TCRalphabeta/CD19-depleted stem cell transplant. The chain recombines TRBV19 with TRBJ1-1; D remains ambiguous. The sequence came from a girl under three years old who had a stem cell transplant for combined immunodeficiency, so the T cells may come from the graft donor. CDR3 in amino acids: CAGSPGPGTEAFF. CDR3 nucleotides: TGTGCCGGATCACCGGGCCCCGGGACTGAAGCTTTCTTT.